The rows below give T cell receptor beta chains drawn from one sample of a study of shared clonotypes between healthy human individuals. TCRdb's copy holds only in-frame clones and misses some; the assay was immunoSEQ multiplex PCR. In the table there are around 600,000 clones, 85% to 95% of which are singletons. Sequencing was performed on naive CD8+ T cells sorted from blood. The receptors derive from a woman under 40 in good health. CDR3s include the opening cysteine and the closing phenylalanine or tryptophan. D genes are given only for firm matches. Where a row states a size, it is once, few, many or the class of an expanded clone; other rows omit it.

CASSAGQGVETQYF	TGTGCCAGCAGCGCCGGGCAGGGGGTAGAGACCCAGTACTTC	TRBD1	TRBJ2-5	TRBV7-7	-
CASSLIGGRRGYTF	TGTGCCAGCAGCCTAATCGGCGGTAGACGGGGCTACACCTTC	-	TRBJ1-2	TRBV13	-
CASSPGALGHTDTQYF	TGTGCCAGCAGCCCCGGGGCCCTAGGGCACACAGATACGCAGTATTTT	-	TRBJ2-3	TRBV5-4	-
CASSRGTENSPLHF	TGTGCCAGCAGCCGAGGGACGGAGAATTCACCCCTCCACTTT	-	TRBJ1-6	TRBV27	-
CASSPGGSVGYGYTF	TGTGCCAGCAGTCCGGGGGGTAGTGTCGGCTATGGCTACACCTTC	-	TRBJ1-2	TRBV27	-
CASSSRGGSNQPQHF	TGTGCCAGCAGTTCGCGGGGAGGGAGCAATCAGCCCCAGCATTTT	-	TRBJ1-5	TRBV6-5	-
CASSSAGTGDGYTF	TGTGCCAGCAGCTCCGCCGGGACAGGGGATGGCTACACCTTC	TRBD1	TRBJ1-2	TRBV5-6	-
CASSRSRGRGGELFF	TGCGCCAGCAGCCGTTCCAGGGGGCGCGGCGGGGAGCTGTTTTTT	TRBD1	TRBJ2-2	TRBV4-1	-
CASSLDAYEQYF	TGTGCCAGCAGCTTAGACGCCTACGAGCAGTACTTC	-	TRBJ2-7	TRBV11-2	-
CASSVAAEGYEQYF	TGTGCCAGCAGCGTGGCAGCGGAAGGCTACGAGCAGTACTTC	-	TRBJ2-7	TRBV9	few
CASSSGLAGPQYTDTQYF	TGTGCCAGCAGCTCCGGACTAGCGGGGCCCCAATACACAGATACGCAGTATTTT	TRBD2	TRBJ2-3	TRBV7-6	-
CASGPGPTYEQYF	TGTGCCAGCGGGCCAGGGCCTACCTACGAGCAGTACTTC	-	TRBJ2-7	TRBV19	-
CASSPIKRTGSAFF	TGTGCCAGCAGTCCCATAAAACGGACAGGGAGCGCTTTCTTT	TRBD1	TRBJ1-1	TRBV27	-
CASRTGRYGNQPQHF	TGTGCCAGCCGAACGGGACGTTATGGTAATCAGCCCCAGCATTTT	-	TRBJ1-5	TRBV6-1	-
CASSLTGFLDGYTF	TGTGCCAGCAGCTTAACAGGGTTCCTAGATGGCTACACCTTC	-	TRBJ1-2	TRBV13	-
CASSSRDSYEQYF	TGTGCCAGCAGCAGCAGGGACTCCTACGAGCAGTACTTC	-	TRBJ2-7	TRBV5-4	-
CASSLGEWGTAPLEQYF	TGTGCCAGCAGCTTAGGGGAGTGGGGAACAGCACCCCTCGAGCAGTACTTC	-	TRBJ2-7	TRBV11-2	-
CAISETQQTGVPYEQYF	TGTGCCATCAGTGAGACGCAGCAGACCGGAGTCCCCTACGAGCAGTACTTC	-	TRBJ2-7	TRBV10-3	-
CASILRTGRAFF	TGTGCCAGCATTCTCCGGACAGGTAGAGCTTTCTTT	TRBD1	TRBJ1-1	TRBV2	few
CASSSPNEQFF	TGTGCCAGCAGCTCCCCCAATGAGCAGTTCTTC	-	TRBJ2-1	TRBV13	-
CASSVGGGWYEQYF	TGTGCCAGCAGCGTAGGTGGAGGGTGGTACGAGCAGTACTTC	-	TRBJ2-7	TRBV9	once
CASSVGLSSTGELFF	TGTGCCAGCAGCGTAGGTCTCTCCTCCACCGGGGAGCTGTTTTTT	-	TRBJ2-2	TRBV9	-
CASSLGTGDLETQYF	TGTGCCAGCAGCTTAGGGACAGGGGATCTGGAGACCCAGTACTTC	TRBD1	TRBJ2-5	TRBV7-7	-
CASSGTSGGEQYF	TGCGCCAGCAGCGGGACTAGCGGTGGAGAGCAGTACTTC	TRBD2	TRBJ2-7	TRBV10-2	-
CAGFKDGYYGYTF	TGTGCCGGCTTTAAGGACGGATACTATGGCTACACCTTC	-	TRBJ1-2	TRBV30	-
CASSEGTGNNEQFF	TGTGCCAGCAGCGAGGGTACAGGGAACAATGAGCAGTTCTTC	-	TRBJ2-1	TRBV9	-
CSVHGTSGSNEQFF	TGCAGCGTTCACGGAACTAGCGGGAGCAATGAGCAGTTCTTC	TRBD2	TRBJ2-1	TRBV29-1	-
CSVGGGQEQYF	TGCAGCGTTGGGGGAGGGCAAGAGCAGTACTTC	TRBD2	TRBJ2-7	TRBV29-1	few
CASTRGQLLGEKLFF	TGCGCCAGCACCCGCGGCCAGCTATTGGGTGAAAAACTGTTTTTT	-	TRBJ1-4	TRBV4-1	-
CASSFGSSRQETQYF	TGTGCCAGCAGTTTCGGGAGTAGTAGGCAAGAGACCCAGTACTTC	-	TRBJ2-5	TRBV6-5	once
CASSALHEKRDIQYF	TGTGCCAGCAGTGCGTTACACGAGAAAAGGGACATTCAGTACTTC	-	TRBJ2-4	TRBV2	-
CASSLTETRGEQYF	TGTGCCAGCAGCTTAACCGAGACTAGAGGGGAGCAGTACTTC	-	TRBJ2-7	TRBV7-9	-
CASSPDGTSLYNEQFF	TGTGCCAGCAGCCCTGACGGTACTAGTCTGTACAATGAGCAGTTCTTC	-	TRBJ2-1	TRBV7-6	-
CAISQGQGYGLFSYEQYF	TGTGCCATCAGCCAAGGACAGGGTTACGGCCTCTTCTCCTACGAGCAGTACTTC	TRBD1	TRBJ2-7	TRBV10-3	-
CASSYPTGPEGGTSTDTQYF	TGCGCCAGCAGCTATCCGACAGGGCCAGAGGGAGGGACTAGCACAGATACGCAGTATTTT	-	TRBJ2-3	TRBV5-1	-
CASSEDRVSQYF	TGTGCCAGCAGTGAAGACAGGGTTTCGCAGTACTTC	-	TRBJ2-7	TRBV6-1	-
CASSWDFANYGYTF	TGTGCCAGTAGTTGGGATTTCGCTAACTATGGCTACACCTTC	-	TRBJ1-2	TRBV19	once
CASRPRGQGSYEQYF	TGTGCCAGCAGACCACGGGGGCAGGGCTCCTACGAGCAGTACTTC	-	TRBJ2-7	TRBV27	once
CATRSQGWDEAFF	TGTGCCACCCGGAGCCAGGGCTGGGATGAAGCTTTCTTT	-	TRBJ1-1	TRBV15	-
CASSLSPPDTQYF	TGTGCCAGCAGCCTGTCCCCCCCAGATACGCAGTATTTT	-	TRBJ2-3	TRBV28	-
CASSLGAGVDSSYEQYF	TGTGCCAGCAGCTTAGGGGCTGGGGTGGACAGTTCCTACGAGCAGTACTTC	-	TRBJ2-7	TRBV7-6	-
CATSRVSATSGRETHTQYF	TGTGCCACCAGCAGAGTCTCCGCTACTAGCGGGAGGGAGACCCATACGCAGTATTTT	TRBD2	TRBJ2-3	TRBV15	-
CASSILNQNTEAFF	TGTGCCAGTAGTATTCTGAACCAAAACACTGAAGCTTTCTTT	-	TRBJ1-1	TRBV19	-
CASSRVPPRGKVNTEAFF	TGCGCCAGCAGCCGGGTCCCTCCGAGAGGGAAGGTGAACACTGAAGCTTTCTTT	-	TRBJ1-1	TRBV4-1	-
CASSQAGRTYEQYF	TGTGCCAGCAGCCAGGCGGGACGCACCTACGAGCAGTACTTC	-	TRBJ2-7	TRBV7-9	-
CASSVGDASSYEQYF	TGTGCCAGCAGCGTAGGTGACGCGAGCTCCTACGAGCAGTACTTC	-	TRBJ2-7	TRBV9	-
CSITGLATDTQYF	TGCAGCATTACCGGACTAGCGACAGATACGCAGTATTTT	TRBD2	TRBJ2-3	TRBV29-1	-
CASSQAGRGAFF	TGCGCCAGCAGCCAAGCGGGACGAGGGGCTTTCTTT	-	TRBJ1-1	TRBV4-1	-
CASSLEDSSYEQYF	TGCGCCAGCAGCTTGGAGGACAGCTCCTACGAGCAGTACTTC	-	TRBJ2-7	TRBV5-1	-
CASSYTGGSYNEQFF	TGCGCCAGCAGCTACACAGGGGGCTCCTACAATGAGCAGTTCTTC	TRBD1	TRBJ2-1	TRBV4-1	-
CASSSQAGASANEQYF	TGTGCCAGCAGCTCCCAAGCGGGAGCCTCTGCCAACGAGCAGTACTTC	TRBD2	TRBJ2-7	TRBV5-5	-
CASSQELSGGSYGYTF	TGCGCCAGCAGCCAAGAGTTGTCGGGGGGGAGCTATGGCTACACCTTC	-	TRBJ1-2	TRBV4-1	-
CASSLAQRSTYEQYF	TGCGCCAGCAGCTTGGCTCAGCGGTCGACCTACGAGCAGTACTTC	-	TRBJ2-7	TRBV5-1	-
CASSLDRGNQPQHF	TGTGCCAGCAGTCTCGACAGGGGCAATCAGCCCCAGCATTTT	TRBD1	TRBJ1-5	TRBV27	-
CASSLQRRTGIF	TGTGCCAGCAGCTTACAACGACGGACAGGTATATTT	TRBD1	TRBJ2-3	TRBV5-6	-
CASSQAGFPAYEQYF	TGTGCCAGCAGCCAAGCAGGATTTCCCGCCTACGAGCAGTACTTC	-	TRBJ2-7	TRBV4-2	-